The next 29 T cell receptor beta chains were all read from a single sample in a study of shared clonotypes between healthy human individuals. Some clones are missing from TCRdb's copy, which holds only in-frame ones; the method was immunoSEQ multiplex PCR. The top ten hold 0.057% of the sample, which has a few hundred thousand clones, more than 95% seen once. What was sequenced was naive CD4+ T cells sorted from blood. Documented subset: CD45RA+ positively selected. Receptor source: a woman in her twenties or thirties in good health.

The CDR3 loop reads CATGPGYEQYF. The CDR3 DNA sequence: TGCGCCACCGGGCCCGGCTACGAGCAGTACTTC. The V gene is TRBV10-2, the J gene TRBJ2-7; D is uncertain. V dropped 10 bases and J dropped 3 bases, with 10 bases sitting between them. This CDR3 is 11 amino acids long. Germline lookup yields CDR1 WSHSY and CDR2 SAAADI.

On this clone itself: Within the sample, other DNA sequences also encode this same CDR3. The chain recombines TRBV28 with TRBJ2-1; D perhaps matches TRBD1 (6 bases). Germline CDR1 and CDR2: MDHEN and SYDVKM. This CDR3 has 13 residues. Trimming took off 6 bases at V and 5 bases at J, with 11 bases between the two ends. The CDR3 loop reads CASSSGQDNEQFF. In DNA form, the CDR3 reads TGTGCCAGCAGCTCGGGACAAGACAATGAGCAGTTCTTC.

The V and J genes are TRBV5-1 and TRBJ1-1; D is uncertain. The germline V gene encodes CDR1 SGHRS and CDR2 YFSETQ. With 4 bases removed from V and 3 bases from J, the gap between germline ends came to 19 bases. This CDR3 contains 16 residues. The CDR3 DNA reads as TGCGCCAGCAGCCCGGTCCTCCAGCGAGCGTACACTGAAGCTTTCTTT. Its protein product is CASSPVLQRAYTEAFF. The variable domain in full, completed from reference TRBV5-1 and TRBJ1-1, reads KAGVTQTPRYLIKTRGQQVTLSCSPISGHRSVSWYQQTPGQGLQFLFEYFSETQRNKGNFPGRFSGRQFSNSRSEMNVSTLELGDSALYLCASSPVLQRAYTEAFFGQGTRLTVV.

V is TRBV5-4 and J is TRBJ2-3; 13 bases are a match to TRBD2. CDR1 is SGHNT and CDR2 is YYREEE in the germline V gene (reference sequence). This CDR3 has 17 amino acids. V lost 4 bases and J lost 4; bases outside the gene matches: 9. The CDR3 loop reads CASSGRTSGSSPDTQYF. Written as DNA, the CDR3 is TGTGCCAGCAGCGGAAGGACTAGCGGGAGTAGTCCAGATACGCAGTATTTT. Full variable domain (rest looked up from reference TRBV5-4 and TRBJ2-3): ETGVTQSPTHLIKTRGQQVTLRCSSQSGHNTVSWYQQALGQGPQFIFQYYREEENGRGNFPPRFSGLQFPNYSSELNVNALELDDSALYLCASSGRTSGSSPDTQYFGPGTRLTVL.

Of note for this clone: Other DNA sequences in the same sample also yield this CDR3. V usage is TRBV5-1 and J usage is TRBJ2-7; TRBD1 matches 9 bases. The V and J ends lost 3 bases and 2 bases, in that order; junction bases with no gene match: 3. Germline V gene data show CDR1 as SGHRS and CDR2 as YFSETQ. The CDR3 spans 14 residues. CDR3 DNA: TGCGCCAGCAGCTCGGGACAGGGAACCTACGAGCAGTACTTC. This encodes CASSSGQGTYEQYF.

The gene calls are TRBV28 and TRBJ2-7; D is uncertain. V was trimmed by 5 bases and J by 0 bases, leaving 5 bases between them. The CDR3 loop spans 12 amino acids. The germline gives CDR1 MDHEN, CDR2 SYDVKM. CDR3 nucleotides: TGTGCCAGCAGTCGCCTCTCCTACGAGCAGTACTTC. It yields the protein CASSRLSYEQYF.

The chain uses TRBV5-4 and TRBJ1-2; tentatively, D is TRBD1 (5 bases). This CDR3 has 14 residues. V shed 4 bases and J shed 6 bases, with 16 bases lying between them. Germline CDR1 SGHNT, CDR2 YYREEE (reference sequence). This CDR3 reads CASSTKDPGNGYTF. The CDR3 DNA sequence: TGTGCCAGCAGCACCAAAGACCCAGGGAATGGCTACACCTTC.

The V call is TRBV7-9, the J call TRBJ1-5; D not resolved. The ends were cut back, 3 bases at V and 5 bases at J, with 8 bases in the middle. Germline V lookup: CDR1 SEHNR, CDR2 FQNEAQ (reference sequence). CDR3 length: 13 residues. DNA of the CDR3: TGTGCCAGCAGCTTCGCGACCGATCAGCCCCAGCATTTT. The encoded protein is CASSFATDQPQHF.

The rearrangement links TRBV4-1 to TRBJ2-4, with 8 bases matching TRBD1. The J segment lost 12 bases and the V segment lost 1 base, leaving 8 bases of the junction unmatched. CDR3 length: 14 residues. Germline-derived CDR1 and CDR2 are MGHRA and YSYEKL. This chain's CDR3 is CASSQVGGQVRQYF. The DNA of the CDR3 is TGCGCCAGCAGCCAAGTAGGGGGACAGGTACGTCAGTACTTC.

In the case of this clone: This same CDR3 is encoded by further DNA sequences in the sample. The chain joins TRBV6-5 to TRBJ2-1; TRBD2 aligns across 10 bases. Germline V gene data show CDR1 as MNHEY and CDR2 as SVGAGI. The CDR3 runs to 15 residues. J lost 1 base, V lost 6 bases, and 3 bases had no gene match. The CDR3 loop is CASSISGRSYNEQFF. CDR3 DNA: TGTGCCAGCAGCATTAGCGGGAGGTCCTACAATGAGCAGTTCTTC.

This clone occurred once. The chain joins TRBV25-1 to TRBJ1-1; D is perhaps TRBD1 (6 bases). Per the germline V gene, CDR1 is MGHDK and CDR2 is SYGVNS. The germline V and J ends were trimmed by 7 bases and 4 bases, with 16 bases remaining between them. CDR3 length: 14 residues. The CDR3 reads CASIDSQGSTEAFF. CDR3 sequence (DNA): TGTGCCAGCATCGATTCACAGGGAAGCACTGAAGCTTTCTTT.

The rearrangement joins TRBV9 to TRBJ2-3; D uncertain. Trimming removed 4 bases at V and 6 bases at J, with 9 bases between. CDR1 and CDR2 (germline): SGDLS, YYNGEE. CDR3 length: 12 residues. The CDR3 DNA reads TGTGCCAGCAGCCCAACCCCTGATACGCAGTATTTT. Its translation is CASSPTPDTQYF.

This clone showed up just once. The chain carries TRBV7-8 and TRBJ2-7; the D is unclear. The V and J ends lost 4 bases and 3 bases respectively, with 16 bases between them. Germline loops: CDR1 SGHVS, CDR2 FQNEAQ. The CDR3 contains 15 residues. The CDR3 reads CASSSTETTHYEQYF. The CDR3, as DNA: TGTGCCAGCAGCTCGACGGAAACTACTCACTACGAGCAGTACTTC.

V is TRBV14 and J is TRBJ2-3; 7 bases map to TRBD2. The trim removed 3 bases at V and 6 bases at J, leaving 6 bases unmatched. The germline CDR1 and CDR2 sequences are SGHDN and FVKESK. The CDR3 is made up of 14 amino acids. The CDR3 DNA sequence: TGTGCCAGCAGCCAGACTAGCCGGGCCGATACGCAGTATTTT. This codes for CASSQTSRADTQYF.

The rearrangement uses TRBV6-5 and TRBJ2-7, with D possibly matching TRBD2 (6 bases). This CDR3 is 15 amino acids long. Germline loops: CDR1 MNHEY, CDR2 SVGAGI. Trimming stripped 0 bases from V and 5 bases from J, with 14 bases between. The CDR3 sequence: CASSYSGGYQNEQYF. For the CDR3, the DNA is TGTGCCAGCAGTTACTCTGGGGGGTATCAGAACGAGCAGTACTTC.

The rearrangement joins TRBV18 to TRBJ2-7; TRBD2 matches 10 bases. The CDR3 contains 14 residues. After removal of 4 bases from V and 4 bases from J, the junction contained 4 bases not matched to a gene. Germline-derived CDR1 and CDR2 are KGHSH and LQKENI. CDR3 amino acids: CASSRGLASYEQYF. In nucleotides, the CDR3 is TGTGCCAGCTCACGGGGACTAGCGTCATACGAGCAGTACTTC.

The chain links TRBV5-6 to TRBJ1-2; weak D call: TRBD1 (6 bases). In germline, CDR1 is SGHDT, CDR2 YYEEEE. The V end lost 3 bases, the J end lost 6 bases, and 21 bases lay between the germline ends. The CDR3 covers 16 residues. The CDR3 is CASSYLGWGHGDGYTF. CDR3 DNA sequence: TGTGCCAGCAGCTATTTGGGATGGGGGCATGGGGATGGCTACACCTTC.

J is TRBJ2-5 and V is TRBV7-2; 10 nucleotides match TRBD2. The J call may be in error: the DNA end matches TRBJ2-7 better. Germline CDR1 and CDR2: SGHTA and FQGNSA. This CDR3 spans 17 amino acids. Here the CDR3 DNA reads TGTGCCAGCAGCTTACTTCTAGCGGGAGTTTTGCCCTACGAGCAGTACTTC. It codes for CASSLLLAGVLPYEQYF.

V and J are TRBV28 and TRBJ1-5; 10 positions match TRBD1. Germline lookup yields CDR1 MDHEN and CDR2 SYDVKM. The CDR3 runs to 15 residues. V shed 8 bases and J 3 bases; nucleotides not matched to a gene: 7. CDR3 sequence (DNA): TGTGCCAGCTTAGAGGGACAGGGGTCCAATCAGCCCCAGCATTTT. Its protein product is CASLEGQGSNQPQHF. Looking up the rest from reference TRBV28 and TRBJ1-5 gives the full variable domain: DVKVTQSSRYLVKRTGEKVFLECVQDMDHENMFWYRQDPGLGLRLIYFSYDVKMKEKGDIPEGYSVSREKKERFSLILESASTNQTSMYLCASLEGQGSNQPQHFGDGTRLSIL.

The J gene is TRBJ1-2, the V gene TRBV28, with 9 bases fitting TRBD1. In germline, CDR1 is MDHEN, CDR2 SYDVKM. The CDR3 extends over 15 amino acids. Trimming cost V 4 bases and J 0 bases; bases outside gene matches: 3. The CDR3 DNA reads as TGTGCCAGCAGTTCTTGGGACAGGGCTAACTATGGCTACACCTTC. Translated, it gives CASSSWDRANYGYTF.

V usage is TRBV18 and J usage is TRBJ1-2; 9 nucleotides align to TRBD1. Trimming cost V 5 bases and J 8 bases; bases outside gene matches: 9. Germline V gives CDR1 KGHSH, CDR2 LQKENI. The CDR3 extends over 14 amino acids. The chain's CDR3 is CASSSRDREEGYTF. The CDR3 bases are TGTGCCAGCTCATCTCGGGACAGGGAGGAAGGCTACACCTTC. Together with reference TRBV18 and TRBJ1-2, the CDR3 gives the full variable domain: NAGVMQNPRHLVRRRGQEARLRCSPMKGHSHVYWYRQLPEEGLKFMVYLQKENIIDESGMPKERFSAEFPKEGPSILRIQQVVRGDSAAYFCASSSRDREEGYTFGSGTRLTVV.

Only a few counts were recorded for this clone. The J gene is TRBJ1-4, the V gene TRBV7-9, with D perhaps TRBD1 (6 bases). Germline V lookup: CDR1 SEHNR, CDR2 FQNEAQ (reference sequence). Trimming removed 5 bases from V and 3 bases from J, with 10 bases in between. This CDR3 region has 14 residues. The chain's CDR3 is CASSQQGSNEKLFF. CDR3 DNA sequence: TGTGCCAGCAGCCAACAGGGATCTAATGAAAAACTGTTTTTT.

The chain links TRBV27 to TRBJ1-5; D is undetermined. V lost 3 bases to trimming and J lost 3 bases, with 6 bases between them. Germline CDR1 is MNHEY and CDR2 is SMNVEV (reference sequence). This CDR3 spans 13 amino acids. The CDR3 reads CASSLWSNQPQHF. The CDR3 region has the DNA TGTGCCAGCAGTTTGTGGTCCAATCAGCCCCAGCATTTT.

V is TRBV2 and J is TRBJ1-4; 8 nucleotides align to TRBD1. Germline CDR1 is SNHLY and CDR2 is FYNNEI. Trimming at V came to 4 bases and at J to 1 base, leaving 5 bases not matched to a gene. CDR3 length equals 16 residues. In DNA, the CDR3 is TGTGCCAGCAGTGGGAGACAGGGGCGAACTAATGAAAAACTGTTTTTT. It translates to CASSGRQGRTNEKLFF. The full variable domain, its missing parts supplied by reference TRBV2 and TRBJ1-4, is EPEVTQTPSHQVTQMGQEVILRCVPISNHLYFYWYRQILGQKVEFLVSFYNNEISEKSEIFDDQFSVERPDGSNFTLKIRSTKLEDSAMYFCASSGRQGRTNEKLFFGSGTQLSVL.

The chain employs TRBV20-1 and TRBJ2-1; D remains unclear. V dropped 5 bases and J dropped 3 bases, with 5 bases sitting between them. Germline V gene data show CDR1 as DFQATT and CDR2 as SNEGSKA (reference sequence). The CDR3 totals 11 residues. The CDR3 nucleotides read TGCAGTGCTCTCTTCTACAATGAGCAGTTCTTC. Protein sequence: CSALFYNEQFF.

The chain carries TRBV12-5 and TRBJ2-5; TRBD1 aligns across 10 bases. Trimming cost V 5 bases and J 5 bases; bases outside gene matches: 14. CDR3 length: 17 residues. CDR1 LGHNT and CDR2 FRNRAP come from the germline V gene. The chain's CDR3 is CASGTLDRGKDGETQYF. DNA of the CDR3: TGTGCTAGTGGTACATTGGACAGGGGGAAAGATGGGGAGACCCAGTACTTC.

This chain uses TRBV27 with TRBJ1-1; D is unresolved. V was pared by 8 bases and J by 5 bases, with 9 bases between. CDR3 size: 11 residues. Per the germline V gene, CDR1 is MNHEY and CDR2 is SMNVEV (reference sequence). DNA for the CDR3: TGTGCCAGCGGATATCGGACTGAAGCTTTCTTT. Its translation is CASGYRTEAFF.

The chain combines TRBV11-2 with TRBJ1-4, with unresolved D. V lost 5 bases, J lost 8 bases, and 15 bases lay in between. The CDR3 loop spans 14 amino acids. Per the germline V gene, CDR1 is SGHAT and CDR2 is FQNNGV. The DNA for the CDR3 is TGTGCCAGCAGCACGATGTGGGGAGGCGAAAAACTGTTTTTT. Translation: CASSTMWGGEKLFF.

The chain recombines TRBV21-1 with TRBJ1-2. TRBV21-1 is deemed a pseudogene. The length of the CDR3 is 15 residues. CDR3 residues: CASSPLRPTLRGYTF. The CDR3 nucleotides are TGTGCCAGCAGCCCACTTCGACCCACCCTGAGGGGCTACACCTTC.